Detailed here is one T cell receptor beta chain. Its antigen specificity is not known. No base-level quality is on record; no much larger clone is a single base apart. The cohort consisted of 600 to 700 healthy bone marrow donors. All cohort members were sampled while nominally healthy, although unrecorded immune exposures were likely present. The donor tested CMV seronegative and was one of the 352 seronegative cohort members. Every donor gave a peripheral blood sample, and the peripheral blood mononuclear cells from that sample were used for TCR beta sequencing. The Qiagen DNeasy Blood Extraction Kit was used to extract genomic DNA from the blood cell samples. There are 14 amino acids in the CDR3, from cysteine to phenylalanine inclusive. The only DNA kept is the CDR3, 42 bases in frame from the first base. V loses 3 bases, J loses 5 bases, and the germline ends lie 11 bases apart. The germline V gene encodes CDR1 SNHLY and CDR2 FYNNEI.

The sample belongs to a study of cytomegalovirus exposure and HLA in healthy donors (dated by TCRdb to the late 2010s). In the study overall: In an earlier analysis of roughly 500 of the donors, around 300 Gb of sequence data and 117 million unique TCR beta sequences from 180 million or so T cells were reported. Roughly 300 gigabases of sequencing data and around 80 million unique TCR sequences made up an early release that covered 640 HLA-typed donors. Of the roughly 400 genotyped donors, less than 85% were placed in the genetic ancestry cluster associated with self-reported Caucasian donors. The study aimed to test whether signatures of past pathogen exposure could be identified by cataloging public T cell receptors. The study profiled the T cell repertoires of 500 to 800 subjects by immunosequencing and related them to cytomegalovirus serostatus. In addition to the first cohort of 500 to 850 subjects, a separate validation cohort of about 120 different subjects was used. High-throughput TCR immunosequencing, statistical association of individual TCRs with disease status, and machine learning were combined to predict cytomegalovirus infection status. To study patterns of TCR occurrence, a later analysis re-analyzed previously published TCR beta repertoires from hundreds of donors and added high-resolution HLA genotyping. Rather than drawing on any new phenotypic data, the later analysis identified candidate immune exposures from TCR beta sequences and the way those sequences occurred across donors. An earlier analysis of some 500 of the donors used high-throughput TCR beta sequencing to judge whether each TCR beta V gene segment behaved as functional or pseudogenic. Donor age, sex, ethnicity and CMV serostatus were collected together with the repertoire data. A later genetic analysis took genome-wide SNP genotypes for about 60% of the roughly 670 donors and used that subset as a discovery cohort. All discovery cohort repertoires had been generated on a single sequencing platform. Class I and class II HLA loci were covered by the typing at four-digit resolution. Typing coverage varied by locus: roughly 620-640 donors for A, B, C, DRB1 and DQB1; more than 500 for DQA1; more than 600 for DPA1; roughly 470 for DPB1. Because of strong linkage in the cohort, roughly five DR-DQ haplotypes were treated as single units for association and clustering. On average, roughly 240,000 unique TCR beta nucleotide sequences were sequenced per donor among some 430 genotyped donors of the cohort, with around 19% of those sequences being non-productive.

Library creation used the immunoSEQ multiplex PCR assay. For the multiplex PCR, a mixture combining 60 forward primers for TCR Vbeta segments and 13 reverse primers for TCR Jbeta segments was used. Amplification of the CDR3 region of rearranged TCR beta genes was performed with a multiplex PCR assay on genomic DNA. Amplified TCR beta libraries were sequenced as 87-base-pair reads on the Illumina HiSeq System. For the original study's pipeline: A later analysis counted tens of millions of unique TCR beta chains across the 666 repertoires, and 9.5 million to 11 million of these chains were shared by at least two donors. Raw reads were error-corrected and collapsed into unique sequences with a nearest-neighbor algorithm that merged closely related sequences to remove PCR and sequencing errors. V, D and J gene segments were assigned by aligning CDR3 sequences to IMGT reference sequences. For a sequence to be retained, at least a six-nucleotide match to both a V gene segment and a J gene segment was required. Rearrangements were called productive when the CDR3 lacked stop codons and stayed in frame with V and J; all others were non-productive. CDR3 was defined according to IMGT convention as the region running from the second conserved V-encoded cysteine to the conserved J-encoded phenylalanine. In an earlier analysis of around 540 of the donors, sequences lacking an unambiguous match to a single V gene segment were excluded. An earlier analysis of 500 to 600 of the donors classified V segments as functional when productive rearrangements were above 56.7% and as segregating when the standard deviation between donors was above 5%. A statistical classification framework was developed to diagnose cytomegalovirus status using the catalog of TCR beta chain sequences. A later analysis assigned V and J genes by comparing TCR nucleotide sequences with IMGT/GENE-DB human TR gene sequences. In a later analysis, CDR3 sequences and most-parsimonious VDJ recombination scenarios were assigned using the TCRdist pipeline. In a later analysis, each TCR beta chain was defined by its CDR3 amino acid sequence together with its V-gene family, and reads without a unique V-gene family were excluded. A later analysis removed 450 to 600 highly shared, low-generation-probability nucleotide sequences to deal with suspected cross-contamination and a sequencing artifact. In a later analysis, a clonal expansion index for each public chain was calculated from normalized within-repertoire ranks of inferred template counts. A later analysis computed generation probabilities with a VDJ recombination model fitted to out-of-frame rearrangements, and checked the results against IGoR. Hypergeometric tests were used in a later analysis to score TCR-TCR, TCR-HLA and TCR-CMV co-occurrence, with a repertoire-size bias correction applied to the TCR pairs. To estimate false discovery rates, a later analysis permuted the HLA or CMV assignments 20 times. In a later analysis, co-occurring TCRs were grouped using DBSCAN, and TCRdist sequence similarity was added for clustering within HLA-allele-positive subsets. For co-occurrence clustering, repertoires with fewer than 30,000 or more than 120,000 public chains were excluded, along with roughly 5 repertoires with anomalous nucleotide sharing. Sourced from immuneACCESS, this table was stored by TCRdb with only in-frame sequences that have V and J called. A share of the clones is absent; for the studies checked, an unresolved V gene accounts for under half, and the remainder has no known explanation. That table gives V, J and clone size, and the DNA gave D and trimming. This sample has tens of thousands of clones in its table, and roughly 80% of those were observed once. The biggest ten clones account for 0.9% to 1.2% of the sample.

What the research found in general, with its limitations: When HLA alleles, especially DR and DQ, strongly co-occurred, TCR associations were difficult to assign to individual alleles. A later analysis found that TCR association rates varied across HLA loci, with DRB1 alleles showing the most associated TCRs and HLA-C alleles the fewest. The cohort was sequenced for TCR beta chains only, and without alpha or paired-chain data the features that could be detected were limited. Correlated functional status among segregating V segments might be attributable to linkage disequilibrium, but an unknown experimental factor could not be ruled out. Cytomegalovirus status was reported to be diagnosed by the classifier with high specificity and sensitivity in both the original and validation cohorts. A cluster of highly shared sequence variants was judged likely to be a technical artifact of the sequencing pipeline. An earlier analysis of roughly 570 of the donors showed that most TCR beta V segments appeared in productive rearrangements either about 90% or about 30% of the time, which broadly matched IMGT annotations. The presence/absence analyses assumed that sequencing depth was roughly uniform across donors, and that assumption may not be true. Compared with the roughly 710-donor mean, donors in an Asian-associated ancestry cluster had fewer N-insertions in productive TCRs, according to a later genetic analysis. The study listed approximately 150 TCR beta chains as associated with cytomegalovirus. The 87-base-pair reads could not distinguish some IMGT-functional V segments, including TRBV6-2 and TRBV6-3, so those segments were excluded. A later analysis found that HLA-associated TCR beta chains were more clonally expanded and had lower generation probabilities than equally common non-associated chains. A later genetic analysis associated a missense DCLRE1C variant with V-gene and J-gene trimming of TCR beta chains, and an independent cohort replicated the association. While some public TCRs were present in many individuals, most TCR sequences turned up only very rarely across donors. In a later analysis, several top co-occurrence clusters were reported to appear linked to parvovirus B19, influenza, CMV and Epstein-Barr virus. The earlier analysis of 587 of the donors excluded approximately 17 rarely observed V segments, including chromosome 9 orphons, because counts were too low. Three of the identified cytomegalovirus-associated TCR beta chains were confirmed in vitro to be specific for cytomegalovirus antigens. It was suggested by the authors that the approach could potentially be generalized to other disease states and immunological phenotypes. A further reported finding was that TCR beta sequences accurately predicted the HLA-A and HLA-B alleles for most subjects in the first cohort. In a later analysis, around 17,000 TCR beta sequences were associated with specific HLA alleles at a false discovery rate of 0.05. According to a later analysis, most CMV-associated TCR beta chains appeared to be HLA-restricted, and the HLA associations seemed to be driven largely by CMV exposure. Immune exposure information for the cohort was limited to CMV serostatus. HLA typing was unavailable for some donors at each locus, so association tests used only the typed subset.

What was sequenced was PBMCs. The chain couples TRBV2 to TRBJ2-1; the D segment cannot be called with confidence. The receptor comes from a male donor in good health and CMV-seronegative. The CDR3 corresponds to CASSDRRLDNEQFF. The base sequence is TGTGCCAGCAGTGACAGAAGATTGGACAATGAGCAGTTCTTC.